Following are 5 T cell receptor beta chains from one sample sequenced in a study of regulatory T cells in long-lasting Graves disease. Arm-PCR with iRepertoire HTBI primers amplified the CDR3 regions for these TCR beta libraries. TCRdb ran MiXCR on the multiplex PCR reads and lists one entry per CDR3 protein. This table holds some 340,000 distinct CDR3 sequences, 12% found once. Time point denoted: newly diagnosed GD, antithyroid drugs for less than 3 months. The TCR library was made from RNA extracted from PBMCs. A further study also used this sample, focusing on T cells in Graves' hyperthyroidism and ophthalmopathy.

This material consisted of peripheral blood mononuclear cells (PBMCs), taken at new diagnosis, from a patient treated with antithyroid drugs. These receptors were collected from a woman aged 18-29 years with Graves disease.

The V gene is TRBV2, the J gene TRBJ2-1; D perhaps matches TRBD1 (5 bases). The CDR3 loop spans 15 amino acids. The germline CDR1 and CDR2 sequences are SNHLY and FYNNEI. V lost 6 bases and J 1 base, leaving 13 bases between the germline ends. The CDR3 region has the DNA TGTGCCAGCAGCCCCCTGACAGAGTCCTACAATGAGCAGTTCTTC. It is translated as CASSPLTESYNEQFF.

The chain joins TRBV7-3 to TRBJ2-2; D is undetermined. The V end was cut by 2 bases, the J end by 10 bases, with 8 bases between. Germline values: CDR1 SGHTA, CDR2 FQGTGA. The CDR3 has 12 residues. CDR3 loop: CASSLLRQELFF. The CDR3 nucleotides read TGTGCCAGCAGCTTATTACGGCAGGAGCTGTTTTTT. Complete variable domain (other parts from reference TRBV7-3 and TRBJ2-2): GAGVSQTPSNKVTEKGKYVELRCDPISGHTALYWYRQSLGQGPEFLIYFQGTGAADDSGLPNDRFFAVRPEGSVSTLKIQRTERGDSAVYLCASSLLRQELFFGEGSRLTVL.

This clonotype was seen repeatedly, ten times or more. The rearrangement links TRBV11-2 to TRBJ2-3; 8 nucleotides agree with TRBD1. V gave up 5 bases and J gave up 1 base; unmatched junction bases: 8. The V gene's germline CDR1 is SGHAT and CDR2 FQNNGV. This CDR3 spans 16 amino acids. In DNA, the CDR3 is TGTGCCAGCAGCCCAAGGACAGGGTTACGCACAGATACGCAGTATTTT. Translation gives CASSPRTGLRTDTQYF.

The chain employs TRBV27 and TRBJ1-2; tentative D call: TRBD1 (5 bases). This CDR3 spans 12 amino acids. V was cut by 6 bases and J by 6 bases, with 11 bases left in between. The germline V gene has CDR1 MNHEY and CDR2 SMNVEV (reference sequence). The CDR3 DNA is TGTGCCAGCAGGAGCCGGGACGATGGCTACACCTTC. Translated: CASRSRDDGYTF.

Ten or more counts support this clonotype. This is likely a read error, given that the CDR3 carries no conserved phenylalanine or tryptophan at its end. The DNA is left out, because the CDR3 cannot be placed on it with certainty; the CDR3 is given as TCRdb lists it. V usage is TRBV6-2 or TRBV6-3 and J usage is TRBJ1-6; the DNA was not used to check the table's D call, TRBD1. The CDR3 has 11 amino acids, counting both end residues. CDR1 MNHEY and CDR2 SVGEGT come from the germline V gene. CDR3 amino acids: CASSEGGRLSL.